The 8 T cell receptor beta chains listed next were all sequenced from one sample in a study of T cell responses to AZD1222 COVID-19 vaccine. The data were produced by immunoSEQ multiplex PCR, yet TCRdb's version contains in-frame clones alone and is incomplete. Of 130,000 to 150,000 clones listed, over 85% are singletons. Specimen: peripheral blood, collected on day 0 of AZD1222 vaccination. The source of these receptors is an adult in good health.

The V and J genes are TRBV14 and TRBJ2-7, with TRBD2 matching 9 bases. From germline, CDR1 is SGHDN and CDR2 FVKESK. The CDR3 spans 15 residues. With V trimmed by 1 base and J by 4 bases, 5 bases remained unmatched. CDR3 nucleotide sequence: TGTGCCAGCAGCCAAGCGGGGCGGGAGGGGTACGAGCAGTACTTC. Protein product: CASSQAGREGYEQYF. The complete variable domain, with remaining parts taken from reference TRBV14 and TRBJ2-7, reads EAGVTQFPSHSVIEKGQTVTLRCDPISGHDNLYWYRRVMGKEIKFLLHFVKESKQDESGMPNNRFLAERTGGTYSTLKVQPAELEDSGVYFCASSQAGREGYEQYFGPGTRLTVT.

The V and J genes are TRBV21-1 and TRBJ1-6. TRBV21-1 is termed a pseudogene. This CDR3 is built from 16 residues. CDR3 sequence (DNA): TGTGCCAGCAGCAAAGCTCGGGGGCGCGAGAATTCACCCCTCCACTTT. Residues: CASSKARGRENSPLHF.

The rearrangement joins TRBV2 to TRBJ2-2, with D uncertain. V lost 3 bases to trimming and J lost 2 bases, with 16 bases between them. Germline V gene lookup returns CDR1 SNHLY and CDR2 FYNNEI. The CDR3 sequence is 17 residues long. The DNA for the CDR3 is TGTGCCAGCAGTGAGATTACTGGATATAGAAACACCGGGGAGCTGTTTTTT. It specifies CASSEITGYRNTGELFF.

The CDR3 reads CASSLGQPNTEAFF. The CDR3 DNA is TGTGCCAGCAGCTTAGGACAGCCGAACACTGAAGCTTTCTTT. This rearrangement joins TRBV7-9 to TRBJ1-1; the D gene is possibly TRBD1 (5 bases). V lost 1 base, J lost 1 base, and 7 bases lay in between. The CDR3 contains 14 residues. Germline V gene sequence: CDR1 SEHNR, CDR2 FQNEAQ (reference sequence). The full variable domain, with the rest looked up from reference TRBV7-9 and TRBJ1-1, is DTGVSQNPRHKITKRGQNVTFRCDPISEHNRLYWYRQTLGQGPEFLTYFQNEAQLEKSRLLSDRFSAERPKGSFSTLEIQRTEQGDSAMYLCASSLGQPNTEAFFGQGTRLTVV.

V is TRBV12-3 or TRBV12-4 and J is TRBJ1-2; no clear D gene. This CDR3 is 11 amino acids long. Trimming stripped 5 bases from V and 3 bases from J, with 4 bases between. This chain's CDR3 is CASSTHYGYTF. CDR3 coding DNA: TGTGCCAGCAGTACCCACTATGGCTACACCTTC.

The V and J genes are TRBV10-3 and TRBJ2-1; 7 nucleotides agree with TRBD1. The CDR3 is made up of 14 amino acids. Trimming removed 11 bases from V and 7 bases from J; junction bases left unmatched: 14. Germline V lookup: CDR1 ENHRY, CDR2 SYGVKD. CDR3 loop: CAVRQGVLVNEQFF. The CDR3 DNA reads TGTGCCGTCCGACAGGGAGTCCTTGTGAATGAGCAGTTCTTC.

Worth noting for this clone: The sample holds other DNA sequences that translate to the same CDR3. J is TRBJ1-1 and V is TRBV5-1; D unclear. Trimming left V 0 bases short and J 0 bases short, with 6 bases between. Germline V CDR1 and CDR2: SGHRS, YFSETQ. The CDR3 consists of 14 residues. CDR3 DNA: TGCGCCAGCAGCTTGGCTCAGATGAACACTGAAGCTTTCTTT. This translates into CASSLAQMNTEAFF.

This chain links TRBV5-1 with TRBJ2-7, with 8 bases that match TRBD2. This CDR3 region has 16 residues. Germline CDR1 is SGHRS and CDR2 is YFSETQ. Unmatched junction bases numbered 8, after V lost 3 bases and J lost 0 bases. CDR3 bases: TGCGCCAGCAGCTCAGGCGGGGGGATCCGCTCCTACGAGCAGTACTTC. Residues: CASSSGGGIRSYEQYF.